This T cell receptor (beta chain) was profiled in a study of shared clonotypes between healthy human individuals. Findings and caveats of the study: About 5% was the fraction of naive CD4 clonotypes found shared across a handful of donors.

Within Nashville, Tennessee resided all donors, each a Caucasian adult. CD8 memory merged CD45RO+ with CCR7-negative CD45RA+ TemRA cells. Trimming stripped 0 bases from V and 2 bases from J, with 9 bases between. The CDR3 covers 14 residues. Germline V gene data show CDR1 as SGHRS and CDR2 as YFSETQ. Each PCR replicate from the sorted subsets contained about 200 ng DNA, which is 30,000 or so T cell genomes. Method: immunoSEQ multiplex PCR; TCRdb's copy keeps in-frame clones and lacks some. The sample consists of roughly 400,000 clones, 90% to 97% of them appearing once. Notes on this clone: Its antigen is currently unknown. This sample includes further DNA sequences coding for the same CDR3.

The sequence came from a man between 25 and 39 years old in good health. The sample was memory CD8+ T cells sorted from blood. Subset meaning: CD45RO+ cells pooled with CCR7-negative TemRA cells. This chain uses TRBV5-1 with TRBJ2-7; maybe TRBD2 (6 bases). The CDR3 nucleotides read TGCGCCAGCAGCTTGGATAGCGGAGCCTACGAGCAGTACTTC. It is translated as CASSLDSGAYEQYF.